The following is a T cell receptor beta chain sequence with its context. This specimen belongs to a study of sequential checkpoint blockade in melanoma. At the level of the study: Each arm's sequence ended with maintenance nivolumab.

Sequencing was performed with immunoSEQ multiplex PCR; in TCRdb, only in-frame clones are kept and a portion is missing. Of about 9,100 clones in the sample, around 72% were seen once. The V end lost 4 bases, the J end lost 3 bases, and 19 bases lay between the germline ends. The CDR3 totals 16 residues. Germline CDR1 reads SGHDN; CDR2 reads FVKESK. The treatment is: randomized to nivolumab then ipilimumab (arm A) or the reverse (arm B). PBMC sorting kept live CD3+CD8+ cells without CD19 or CD56. The sequencing here drew on CD8+ T cells sorted from blood (inferred from file names), taken from a patient given nivolumab and ipilimumab in sequence. The clonotype comes from a human donor with melanoma. This sequence joins TRBV14 and TRBJ2-7; TRBD2 is a possible D gene (7 bases). This CDR3 is CASSPALGGAVYEQYF. CDR3 DNA: TGTGCCAGCAGCCCCGCACTTGGGGGGGCCGTCTACGAGCAGTACTTC.